One sample yielded the 13 T cell receptor beta chains listed below, sequenced in a study of cytomegalovirus exposure and HLA in healthy donors. The PCR had 60 Vbeta and 13 Jbeta primers. Only in-frame clones appear in the TCRdb table, and some are missing; sequencing was by immunoSEQ multiplex PCR. Among 100,000 to 150,000 clones listed, over 9.5% were seen once. The sample taken for sequencing was PBMCs. Receptors were obtained from a young woman in good health and CMV-seropositive.

The gene calls are TRBV19 and TRBJ1-5; perhaps TRBD1 as D (6 bases). Germline-derived CDR1 and CDR2 are LNHDA and SQIVND (reference sequence). Between the trimmed V and J ends, which lost 3 bases and 7 bases, there was a span of 10 bases. The CDR3 contains 13 residues. CDR3 in amino acids: CASSINRGQPQHF. DNA for the CDR3: TGTGCCAGTAGTATTAATAGGGGGCAGCCCCAGCATTTT.

The V call is TRBV5-4, the J call TRBJ1-1; unclear D gene. V was clipped by 0 bases and J by 3 bases, with 9 bases between them. The V gene's germline CDR1 is SGHNT and CDR2 YYREEE (reference sequence). CDR3 length equals 14 residues. As DNA, the CDR3 is TGTGCCAGCAGCTTGGCGGTGAGGGACACTGAAGCTTTCTTT. It specifies CASSLAVRDTEAFF.

In this sample, this clone turned up a few times. The chain has TRBV5-1 and TRBJ1-4, with D uncertain. Germline V gene data show CDR1 as SGHRS and CDR2 as YFSETQ. V lost 4 bases, J lost 7 bases, and 14 bases lay in between. The CDR3 sequence is 14 residues long. CDR3 bases: TGCGCCAGCAGCCCGGAGGCCTGGGTTGAAAAACTGTTTTTT. This encodes CASSPEAWVEKLFF.

This clone was seen only a few times. CDR3 coding DNA: TGTGCCAGTAGTCCGCGACTAGCGGGAGCCGTAGATACGCAGTATTTT. This translates into CASSPRLAGAVDTQYF. The chain combines TRBV19 with TRBJ2-3, with 12 positions matching TRBD2. The germline CDR1 and CDR2 sequences are LNHDA and SQIVND (reference sequence). The CDR3 runs 16 residues. The V segment lost 5 bases and the J segment 5 bases; nucleotides outside the gene matches: 8.

This clone was counted only a few times. V usage is TRBV6-6 and J usage is TRBJ2-2; 13 nucleotides agree with TRBD2. This CDR3 is 15 amino acids long. V was pared by 4 bases and J by 7 bases, with 3 bases of the junction left unmatched. From germline, CDR1 is MNHNY and CDR2 SVGAGI (reference sequence). CDR3 in amino acids: CASSSTSGRVGELFF. DNA of the CDR3: TGTGCCAGCAGTTCTACTAGCGGGAGGGTCGGGGAGCTGTTTTTT.

There are a few counts of this clone. The chain couples TRBV5-1 to TRBJ2-7, with 9 positions matching TRBD1. CDR3 length equals 15 residues. The germline CDR1 and CDR2 sequences are SGHRS and YFSETQ. Trimming at V came to 4 bases and at J to 3 bases, leaving 8 bases not matched to a gene. CDR3 loop: CASSLGTGMYYEQYF. For the CDR3, the DNA is TGCGCCAGCAGCCTGGGGACAGGGATGTACTACGAGCAGTACTTC.

The gene calls are TRBV5-1 and TRBJ2-1; the match to TRBD2 covers 10 bases. The CDR3 loop spans 15 amino acids. V gave up 4 bases and J gave up 8 bases; unmatched junction bases: 9. Germline V CDR1 and CDR2: SGHRS, YFSETQ. The CDR3 coding sequence is TGCGCCAGCAGCCCCGATCTAGCGGGAGATGATGAGCAGTTCTTC. Translating gives CASSPDLAGDDEQFF.

The chain recombines TRBV19 with TRBJ2-5, with 7 nucleotides matching TRBD2. Germline assignment: CDR1 LNHDA and CDR2 SQIVND (reference sequence). Trimming cost V 3 bases and J 4 bases; bases outside gene matches: 2. There are 13 residues in the CDR3. The CDR3 sequence is CASSIGGGETQYF. CDR3 sequence (DNA): TGTGCCAGTAGTATTGGGGGGGGAGAGACCCAGTACTTC.

This clone was seen a few times. The rearrangement joins TRBV9 to TRBJ2-5; 12 positions agree with TRBD1. CDR3 length equals 15 residues. Per the germline V gene, CDR1 is SGDLS and CDR2 is YYNGEE. Trimming cost V 4 bases and J 5 bases; bases outside gene matches: 6. The CDR3 loop is CASSLGTGGSETQYF. In nucleotides, the CDR3 is TGTGCCAGCAGCCTGGGGACAGGGGGCTCGGAGACCCAGTACTTC.

The V and J genes are TRBV4-1 and TRBJ2-1, with 8 positions matching TRBD2. The germline CDR1 and CDR2 sequences are MGHRA and YSYEKL. V was pared by 0 bases and J by 4 bases, with 8 bases of the junction left unmatched. The CDR3 runs 17 residues. The CDR3 coding sequence is TGCGCCAGCAGCCAAGATGGAGTCCCTAGCGGGTACAATGAGCAGTTCTTC. Its protein is CASSQDGVPSGYNEQFF.

This clone has more than one count but fewer than ten. The gene calls are TRBV6-5 and TRBJ1-3; the D is unclear. The CDR3 spans 14 residues. Germline V lookup: CDR1 MNHEY, CDR2 SVGAGI. V lost 8 bases, J lost 1 base, and 12 bases lay in between. CDR3 coding DNA: TGTGCCAGCTACGCGCGGTGGTCTGGAAACACCATATATTTT. Translating it yields CASYARWSGNTIYF.

This clone was seen a handful of times. This chain uses TRBV5-1 with TRBJ1-3; D uncertain. The V and J ends lost 4 bases and 1 base respectively, with 12 bases between them. The germline V gene has CDR1 SGHRS and CDR2 YFSETQ. The CDR3 consists of 15 residues. The CDR3 DNA sequence: TGCGCCAGCAGCCTTGACGGGAGTTCTGGAAACACCATATATTTT. This sequence encodes CASSLDGSSGNTIYF.

This clone was detected only a few times. This chain uses TRBV5-1 with TRBJ2-5, with D perhaps TRBD1 (6 bases). Germline CDR1 reads SGHRS; CDR2 reads YFSETQ. The CDR3 runs to 13 residues. V was clipped by 5 bases and J by 2 bases, with 10 bases between them. CDR3 in DNA: TGCGCCAGCAGGTGGGGGCTTCAAGAGACCCAGTACTTC. Protein product: CASRWGLQETQYF.